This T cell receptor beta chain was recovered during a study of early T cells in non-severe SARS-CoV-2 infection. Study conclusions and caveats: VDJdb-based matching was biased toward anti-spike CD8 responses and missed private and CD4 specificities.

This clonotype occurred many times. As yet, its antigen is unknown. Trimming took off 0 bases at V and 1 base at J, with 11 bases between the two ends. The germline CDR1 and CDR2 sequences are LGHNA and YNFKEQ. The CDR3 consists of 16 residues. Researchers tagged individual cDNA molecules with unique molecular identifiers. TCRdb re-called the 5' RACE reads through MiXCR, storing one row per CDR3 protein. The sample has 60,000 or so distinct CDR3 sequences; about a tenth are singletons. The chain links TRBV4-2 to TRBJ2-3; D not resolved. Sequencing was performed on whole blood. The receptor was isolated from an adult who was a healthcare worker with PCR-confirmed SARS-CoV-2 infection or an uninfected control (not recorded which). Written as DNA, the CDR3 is TGTGCCAGCAGCCAAGAGGCCCCCCCCCGCACAGATACGCAGTATTTT. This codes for CASSQEAPPRTDTQYF.